This is a list of T cell receptor beta chains from one sample in a study of radiotherapy plus CTLA-4 blockade in lung cancer. Profiled with immunoSEQ multiplex PCR; TCRdb holds only in-frame clones, not every one. The sample shows about 16,000 clones, 55% to 75% of them seen only once. The input for sequencing was peripheral blood, taken from a patient treated with radiotherapy plus ipilimumab. The receptors were sampled from a human donor with non-small cell lung cancer whose response to radiotherapy plus ipilimumab could not be evaluated. Each CDR3 is given with its conserved first and last residue. The D gene is left open where the match is weak. The size of a clone is reported for some rows only, either as once, few or many, or as a class for expanded clones.

DNA | CDR3 | size | J | length | V | D
TGTGCCTGGAGCCCCACGGCTAGTCAGCAGTTCTTC | CAWSPTASQQFF | few | TRBJ2-1 | 12 | TRBV30 | -
TGTGCCAGCAGCTTAAAGCGGGGGGTCTCGAACACCGGGGAGCTGTTTTTT | CASSLKRGVSNTGELFF | - | TRBJ2-2 | 17 | TRBV13 | TRBD2
TGTGCCAGTAGTATCTGGGACAGGGGGCGAATCTATGGCTACACCTTC | CASSIWDRGRIYGYTF | - | TRBJ1-2 | 16 | TRBV19 | TRBD1
TGTGCCAGCAGCTTAGTTTGGCTGGAGGGTGGTACAGATACGCAGTATTTT | CASSLVWLEGGTDTQYF | - | TRBJ2-3 | 17 | TRBV7-9 | -
TGTGCCAGCATGTTGACAGGGGGGGACACTGAAGCTTTCTTT | CASMLTGGDTEAFF | - | TRBJ1-1 | 14 | TRBV2 | TRBD1
TGTGCCAGCAGTCGCCGGGTAGGCGACACTGAAGCTTTCTTT | CASSRRVGDTEAFF | - | TRBJ1-1 | 14 | TRBV6-6 | -
TGTGCCAGCAGTGACGCCCTCGGGAGGGCCAAGAACACTGAAGCTTTCTTT | CASSDALGRAKNTEAFF | - | TRBJ1-1 | 17 | TRBV6-1 | -
TGTGCCAGCAGCTTAGGCGGAGGGTCCGGGGCCAACGTCCTGACTTTC | CASSLGGGSGANVLTF | - | TRBJ2-6 | 16 | TRBV7-9 | -
TGTGCCAGCAGATCCCGGGGAGAGGATTACGAGCAGTACTTC | CASRSRGEDYEQYF | - | TRBJ2-7 | 14 | TRBV2 | -
TGCGCCAGCAGCCTCGAGGGGGACCTCTCTGGAAACACCATATATTTT | CASSLEGDLSGNTIYF | many | TRBJ1-3 | 16 | TRBV4-1 | -
TGTGCTAGTGGTTTGGGTCAGGGGGGTACTGAAGCTTTCTTT | CASGLGQGGTEAFF | - | TRBJ1-1 | 14 | TRBV12-5 | TRBD1
TGTGCCAGAAGCCACCGGTGGGAGGGATACCTGAACACTGAAGCTTTCTTT | CARSHRWEGYLNTEAFF | - | TRBJ1-1 | 17 | TRBV7-5 | -
TGCGCCAGCAGTTCCCTTGGACAGGGGATTTGGCAGTTCTTC | CASSSLGQGIWQFF | - | TRBJ2-1 | 14 | TRBV5-1 | TRBD1
TGTGCCAGCAGTGCCCCTCAGGGGATCAGTCAGCCCCAGCATTTT | CASSAPQGISQPQHF | - | TRBJ1-5 | 15 | TRBV2 | -
TGTGCCAGCAGCTCGCCGACTCGGGACTACTACGAGCAGTACTTC | CASSSPTRDYYEQYF | once | TRBJ2-7 | 15 | TRBV7-9 | TRBD2
TGTGCCAGCAGCGCCACCAGGGGTAACTATGGCTACACCTTC | CASSATRGNYGYTF | - | TRBJ1-2 | 14 | TRBV7-8 | -
TGTGCCAGCCGAGGGGCTAGCGGGGGGGGTAGGACCGGGGAGCTGTTTTTT | CASRGASGGGRTGELFF | - | TRBJ2-2 | 17 | TRBV19 | TRBD2
TGCGCCAGCAGTGAGCTAGCGGGGGGGGCCGGGGAGCTGTTTTTT | CASSELAGGAGELFF | - | TRBJ2-2 | 15 | TRBV10-2 | TRBD2
TGTGCCAGCAGCCGGGGAGAACAAGAGACCCAGTACTTC | CASSRGEQETQYF | - | TRBJ2-5 | 13 | TRBV2 | -
TGTGCCAGCAGTGTTGGGTTGGGGGGGAACACTGAAGCTTTCTTT | CASSVGLGGNTEAFF | - | TRBJ1-1 | 15 | TRBV2 | -
TGCGCCAGCAGCCTGAGACAGGGCGACGAAAAACTGTTTTTT | CASSLRQGDEKLFF | - | TRBJ1-4 | 14 | TRBV5-1 | TRBD1
TGTGCCAGCAGCTCGGGCGCGGGACAGGGTGCCTACGAGCAGTACTTC | CASSSGAGQGAYEQYF | - | TRBJ2-7 | 16 | TRBV9 | TRBD1
TGCGCCAGCAGTCCAGAATCAGGAGGCTACACCTTC | CASSPESGGYTF | - | TRBJ1-2 | 12 | TRBV5-1 | -
TGTGCCAGCATGCAGGCTTATGGCTACACCTTC | CASMQAYGYTF | - | TRBJ1-2 | 11 | TRBV6-6 | -
TGTGCTAGCAGCTTAGGAGCGGGGGTGGAGACCCAGTACTTC | CASSLGAGVETQYF | - | TRBJ2-5 | 14 | TRBV7-7 | TRBD2
TGTGCCAGTAGTATGCTGGGACAGGGCAACGAGCAGTACTTC | CASSMLGQGNEQYF | - | TRBJ2-7 | 14 | TRBV19 | TRBD1
TGTGCCAGCTCGCTGACCGAGACAAATTATGGCTACACCTTC | CASSLTETNYGYTF | once | TRBJ1-2 | 14 | TRBV18 | -
TGTGCCAGCAGTGAAGCCTTTCCTTTGCGCGGGGTCACAGATACGCAGTATTTT | CASSEAFPLRGVTDTQYF | few | TRBJ2-3 | 18 | TRBV6-1 | -
TGTGCCAGCAGCGTAGGATCGGGTTCCTACGAGCAGTACTTC | CASSVGSGSYEQYF | - | TRBJ2-7 | 14 | TRBV9 | -
TGTGCCATCAGTGCCTGGTCAGGGGGCGATGAGCAGTTCTTC | CAISAWSGGDEQFF | - | TRBJ2-1 | 14 | TRBV10-3 | TRBD1
TGCGCCAGCAGCCATACGACAGGGCGGCGAGGCTACACCTTC | CASSHTTGRRGYTF | - | TRBJ1-2 | 14 | TRBV4-3 | TRBD1
TGCGCCAGCAGCTTGGCGTCCCAGACAGATACGCAGTATTTT | CASSLASQTDTQYF | - | TRBJ2-3 | 14 | TRBV5-1 | -
TGCGCCAGCAGCCAAGCCCCATACTATGGCTACACCTTC | CASSQAPYYGYTF | medium-sized | TRBJ1-2 | 13 | TRBV4-1 | -
TGTGCCAGCAGTTTACAGGGGGCGTACAATGAGCAGTTCTTC | CASSLQGAYNEQFF | - | TRBJ2-1 | 14 | TRBV27 | TRBD1
TGCGCCAGCAGCCCCTCGTGGGCAGGGGGCGGTGAGCAGTTCTTC | CASSPSWAGGGEQFF | - | TRBJ2-1 | 15 | TRBV5-1 | TRBD1
TGTGCCAGCTCCGTACAGGCCTCTAACTATGGCTACACCTTC | CASSVQASNYGYTF | - | TRBJ1-2 | 14 | TRBV6-5 | -
TGTGCCAGCAGTGCGGGACGGCTAAACTATGGCTACACCTTC | CASSAGRLNYGYTF | few | TRBJ1-2 | 14 | TRBV28 | -
TGTGCCACCAGCCACTACAGGACAGCTCAAGAGACCCAGTACTTC | CATSHYRTAQETQYF | - | TRBJ2-5 | 15 | TRBV15 | -
TGTGCCAGCACCCTAGGAATAGGGAGAGAGCAGTACTTC | CASTLGIGREQYF | - | TRBJ2-5 | 13 | TRBV6-5 | -
TGTGCCAGTCGGACTGAAGCTTTCTTT | CASRTEAFF | - | TRBJ1-1 | 9 | TRBV6-1 | -
TGCAGCGCTCGTGGACAGGGGGCTGATGGTGAGCAGTTCTTC | CSARGQGADGEQFF | - | TRBJ2-1 | 14 | TRBV29-1 | TRBD1
TGTGCCAGTACCCTTCAGGCCCAGGGGGCCGGCTATGGCTACACCTTC | CASTLQAQGAGYGYTF | few | TRBJ1-2 | 16 | TRBV19 | TRBD1
TGTGCCAGCAGCCAAGATGCGTGGGACAGCATAAACACCATATATTTT | CASSQDAWDSINTIYF | - | TRBJ1-3 | 16 | TRBV14 | TRBD1
TGTGCCAGTAGGGGGACAGACCAAGAGACCCAGTACTTC | CASRGTDQETQYF | - | TRBJ2-5 | 13 | TRBV19 | TRBD1
TGTGCCAGCAGTCGAACAGGGGGCTATGGCTACACCTTC | CASSRTGGYGYTF | - | TRBJ1-2 | 13 | TRBV6-1 | TRBD1
TGTGCCAGCAGCTTAACTAGCGGGGTCTCTGGGGCCAACGTCCTGACTTTC | CASSLTSGVSGANVLTF | - | TRBJ2-6 | 17 | TRBV7-2 | TRBD2
TGTGCCAGCAGCCAAGGACAGGGGGATGGGGGCTATGGCTACACCTTC | CASSQGQGDGGYGYTF | - | TRBJ1-2 | 16 | TRBV5-5 | TRBD1
TGCGCCAGCAGTCAACTCCAAGAGGGACAGATACCCTACGAGCAGTACTTC | CASSQLQEGQIPYEQYF | - | TRBJ2-7 | 17 | TRBV23-1 | TRBD1
TGTGCCAGCAGCTACAGAATCCAAGAGACCCAGTACTTC | CASSYRIQETQYF | few | TRBJ2-5 | 13 | TRBV7-2 | -
TGTGCCAGCAGTGCGGGGGAGGACTATGGCTACACCTTC | CASSAGEDYGYTF | - | TRBJ1-2 | 13 | TRBV2 | -
TGTGCCTGCTCCCGGGAGGGTTCACCCCTCCACTTT | CACSREGSPLHF | once | TRBJ1-6 | 12 | TRBV30 | -
TGTGCCAGCAGCTCCGGCAAGGGGTTTCAAGAGACCCAGTACTTC | CASSSGKGFQETQYF | few | TRBJ2-5 | 15 | TRBV9 | -
TGCGCCAGCAGCCTAATACCCGGGACAGATAGCAATCAGCCCCAGCATTTT | CASSLIPGTDSNQPQHF | - | TRBJ1-5 | 17 | TRBV4-1 | TRBD1